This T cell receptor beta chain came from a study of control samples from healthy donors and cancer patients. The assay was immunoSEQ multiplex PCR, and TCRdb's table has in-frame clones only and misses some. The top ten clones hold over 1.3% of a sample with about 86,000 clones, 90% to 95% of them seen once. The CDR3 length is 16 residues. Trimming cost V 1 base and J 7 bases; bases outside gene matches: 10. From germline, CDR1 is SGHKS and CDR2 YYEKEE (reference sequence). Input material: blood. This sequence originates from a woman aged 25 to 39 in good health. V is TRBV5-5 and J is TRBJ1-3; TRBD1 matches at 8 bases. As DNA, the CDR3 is TGTGCCAGCAGCTTGAGTACTACAGGGGGTCGGAACACCATATATTTT. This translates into CASSLSTTGGRNTIYF.